These 27 T cell receptor beta chains originate from one sample sequenced in a study of T cells in Graves' hyperthyroidism and ophthalmopathy. TCR beta CDR3 regions were amplified from RNA transcripts. When the TCR CDR3 underwent first-round RT-PCR, the HTBI primer set was used. Using its own MiXCR run on the multiplex PCR reads, TCRdb lists one record per CDR3 protein. The table has under 350,000 distinct CDR3 sequences, roughly a fifth seen once. The sequencing sample was made of blood. These receptors were taken from a woman aged 45 to 65 with Graves' hyperthyroidism.

Regarding this clonotype: A much bigger clone sits one base away, suggesting this may be a read error. This CDR3 reads CASSSCRGPYNEQFF. In DNA, the CDR3 is TGTGCCAGCAGTTCATGCAGGGGGCCCTACAATGAGCAGTTCTTC. V gene TRBV28 combines with J gene TRBJ2-1, with TRBD1 identical over 8 bases. Trimming removed 4 bases from V and 2 bases from J; junction bases left unmatched: 4. The CDR3 covers 15 residues. Germline V gene lookup returns CDR1 MDHEN and CDR2 SYDVKM.

This clonotype was counted at least ten times. The chain carries TRBV7-9 and TRBJ1-2; 8 nucleotides match TRBD1. Germline CDR1 SEHNR, CDR2 FQNEAQ (reference sequence). There are 17 residues in the CDR3. Trimming removed 1 base from V and 1 base from J; junction bases left unmatched: 8. CDR3 coding DNA: TGTGCCAGCAGCTTAGGGGGCCGGACAGGGCTTAACTATGGCTACACCTTC. Protein product: CASSLGGRTGLNYGYTF. The whole variable domain, filled in from reference TRBV7-9 and TRBJ1-2, reads DTGVSQNPRHKITKRGQNVTFRCDPISEHNRLYWYRQTLGQGPEFLTYFQNEAQLEKSRLLSDRFSAERPKGSFSTLEIQRTEQGDSAMYLCASSLGGRTGLNYGYTFGSGTRLTVV.

This clonotype was counted many times. The rearrangement uses TRBV6-1 and TRBJ1-2; no clear D. The V gene's germline CDR1 is MNHNS and CDR2 SASEGT. V gave up 5 bases and J gave up 7 bases, with 23 bases separating them. This CDR3 spans 16 amino acids. The CDR3 nucleotides read TGTGCCAGCAGTTACAGCACCGATTTAATCGCCGGTGGCTACACCTTC. This encodes CASSYSTDLIAGGYTF.

The chain uses TRBV6-1 and TRBJ2-1, with 11 bases aligning to TRBD2. CDR3 length: 16 amino acids. Germline V gene lookup returns CDR1 MNHNS and CDR2 SASEGT. The J segment lost 2 bases and the V segment lost 5 bases, leaving 5 bases of the junction unmatched. The CDR3 here is CASSPSGRKTYNEQFF. The CDR3 DNA follows: TGTGCCAGCAGTCCTAGCGGGAGGAAGACCTACAATGAGCAGTTCTTC.

This clonotype appeared a few times. The chain combines TRBV30 with TRBJ1-2; no definite D call. This CDR3 has 10 amino acids. CDR1 is GTSNPN and CDR2 is SVGIG in the germline V gene (reference sequence). Trimming shortened V by 7 bases and J by 6 bases, and 9 bases separated the two germline ends. CDR3 in DNA: TGTGCCTCCCGGTCCCATGGCTACACCTTC. This gives the protein CASRSHGYTF. The variable domain in full, completed from reference TRBV30 and TRBJ1-2, reads SQTIHQWPATLVQPVGSPLSLECTVEGTSNPNLYWYRQAAGRGLQLLFYSVGIGQISSEVPQNLSASRPQDRQFILSSKKLLLSDSGFYLCASRSHGYTFGSGTRLTVV.

This clonotype was found many times. The chain's CDR3 is CASSQSFGTEAFF. For the CDR3, the DNA is TGTGCCAGCAGCCAAAGTTTTGGCACTGAAGCTTTCTTT. V is TRBV3-1 and J is TRBJ1-1; the D is unclear. Germline V lookup: CDR1 LGHDT, CDR2 YNNKEL (reference sequence). This CDR3 has 13 amino acids. Between the trimmed V and J ends, which lost 2 bases and 4 bases, there was a span of 8 bases.

The rearrangement uses TRBV29-1 and TRBJ2-1, with 14 bases that match TRBD2. After removal of 6 bases from V and 7 bases from J, the junction contained 5 bases not matched to a gene. The CDR3 has 14 amino acids. Germline V gene data show CDR1 as SQVTM and CDR2 as ANQGSEA. DNA of the CDR3: TGCAGCGTGCGACTAGCGGGAGGGCCTAATGAGCAGTTCTTC. Translated, it gives CSVRLAGGPNEQFF.

This sequence joins TRBV5-1 and TRBJ2-5, with TRBD1 identical over 8 bases. J was trimmed by 4 bases and V by 0 bases; bases with no gene match: 8. This CDR3 is built from 16 residues. Germline V CDR1 and CDR2: SGHRS, YFSETQ. Written as DNA, the CDR3 is TGCGCCAGCAGCTTGGGACAGGGGATGGCCCCAGAGACCCAGTACTTC. It is translated as CASSLGQGMAPETQYF.

A remark on this clonotype: The junction departs from the called germline gene at one end, perhaps through a read error. This chain connects TRBV7-8 to TRBJ2-7, with TRBD1 matching 11 bases. The germline CDR1 and CDR2 sequences are SGHVS and FQNEAQ. The CDR3 has 17 amino acids. The CDR3 nucleotides read TGTGTCAGCAGCTTAGCCGCCGGGACAGGGGGGTCCTACGAGCAGTACTTC. Translation gives CVSSLAAGTGGSYEQYF.

With respect to this clonotype: A read error may explain this, as a much larger clone is one base away. The chain couples TRBV7-9 to TRBJ2-7, with D tentatively TRBD1 (6 bases). The CDR3 is made up of 12 amino acids. V shed 5 bases and J shed 7 bases, with 12 bases lying between them. From germline, CDR1 is SEHNR and CDR2 FQNEAQ (reference sequence). The CDR3 sequence: CASSGGRGEQYF. In DNA, the CDR3 is TGTGCCAGCAGCGGGGGCCGGGGTGAGCAGTACTTC. Complete variable domain (other parts from reference TRBV7-9 and TRBJ2-7): DTGVSQNPRHKITKRGQNVTFRCDPISEHNRLYWYRQTLGQGPEFLTYFQNEAQLEKSRLLSDRFSAERPKGSFSTLEIQRTEQGDSAMYLCASSGGRGEQYFGPGTRLTVT.

This clonotype has at least ten counts. The chain couples TRBV3-1 to TRBJ1-5; 7 nucleotides agree with TRBD1. The CDR3 has 14 residues. CDR1 and CDR2 (germline): LGHDT, YNNKEL (reference sequence). V lost 3 bases and J lost 3; bases outside the gene matches: 2. In DNA, the CDR3 is TGTGCCAGCAGCCAGACAGGGACCAATCAGCCCCAGCATTTT. Its protein is CASSQTGTNQPQHF.

This rearrangement joins TRBV7-9 to TRBJ1-1, with a tentative D call TRBD1 (5 bases). The CDR3 extends over 13 amino acids. Looked up from germline, CDR1 is SEHNR and CDR2 is FQNEAQ (reference sequence). Trimming removed 5 bases at V and 1 base at J, with 8 bases between. CDR3 DNA sequence: TGTGCCAGCAGCGTCCAGGGGAACACTGAAGCTTTCTTT. It translates to CASSVQGNTEAFF.

V is TRBV20-1 and J is TRBJ2-5; 10 bases fit TRBD2. This CDR3 is 15 amino acids long. The V gene's germline CDR1 is DFQATT and CDR2 SNEGSKA (reference sequence). Unmatched junction bases numbered 11, after V lost 5 bases and J lost 5 bases. The CDR3 reads CSAPPPSGSRETQYF. CDR3 DNA: TGCAGTGCTCCCCCCCCTAGCGGGAGTCGGGAGACCCAGTACTTC.

This chain joins TRBV6-2 or TRBV6-3 and TRBJ1-3; the match to TRBD1 covers 8 bases. Losses at the gene ends were 6 bases for V and 4 bases for J; bases not matched to a gene: 5. This CDR3 contains 14 residues. Germline V gives CDR1 MNHEY, CDR2 SVGEGT. CDR3 in amino acids: CASSRDRRGNTIYF. As DNA, the CDR3 is TGTGCCAGCAGCCGGGACAGGAGAGGAAACACCATATATTTT.

This clonotype appeared many times. The gene calls are TRBV3-1 and TRBJ1-6; no definite D call. CDR1 and CDR2 (germline): LGHDT, YNNKEL (reference sequence). The CDR3 sequence is 13 residues long. The germline V and J ends were trimmed by 1 base and 6 bases, with 4 bases remaining between them. The CDR3 reads CASSQATNSPLHF. The CDR3, as DNA: TGTGCCAGCAGCCAAGCGACTAATTCACCCCTCCACTTT.

This chain connects TRBV11-3 to TRBJ1-4; D uncertain. CDR1 and CDR2 (germline): SGHNT, YENEEA. Trimming cost V 3 bases and J 6 bases, with 5 bases left between them. The CDR3 extends over 12 amino acids. This CDR3 reads CASSFSHEKLFF. The CDR3 bases are TGTGCCAGCAGCTTCAGTCATGAAAAACTGTTTTTT.

This clonotype occurred many times. V and J are TRBV28 and TRBJ1-2, with a possible D match to TRBD1 (5 bases). Trimming removed 7 bases at V and 2 bases at J, with 14 bases between. This CDR3 spans 14 amino acids. Germline V gene data show CDR1 as MDHEN and CDR2 as SYDVKM. The CDR3 region is CASTRDLANYGYTF. The CDR3 nucleotides read TGTGCCAGCACCCGGGACTTAGCAAACTATGGCTACACCTTC.

This clonotype was observed a few times. This chain joins TRBV2 and TRBJ2-1, with D tentatively TRBD2 (5 bases). Germline V lookup: CDR1 SNHLY, CDR2 FYNNEI. The germline V and J ends were trimmed by 7 bases and 12 bases, with 19 bases remaining between them. The CDR3 is made up of 13 amino acids. The CDR3 DNA reads as TGTGCCAGCACCCGGGATGCATCCGTAGGGCAGTTCTTC. This encodes CASTRDASVGQFF.

The CDR3 coding sequence is TGTGCCACCAGTGAATGGGGTAATCAGCCCCAGCATTTT. Translation: CATSEWGNQPQHF. The gene calls are TRBV24-1 and TRBJ1-5; D gene unclear. Germline V CDR1 and CDR2: KGHDR, SFDVKD. Trimming removed 4 bases at V and 4 bases at J, with 7 bases between. The CDR3 spans 13 residues.

The V gene is TRBV28, the J gene TRBJ2-1; either TRBD1 or TRBD2 may supply D (7 bases each). The V gene lost 5 bases and the J gene lost 9 bases, with 20 bases spanning the gap. The CDR3 runs 15 residues. CDR1 and CDR2 from the germline V gene are MDHEN and SYDVKM. The chain's CDR3 is CASSRPQGGRFEQFF. CDR3 DNA: TGTGCCAGCAGTCGACCCCAGGGGGGGCGGTTTGAGCAGTTCTTC.

This clonotype appeared many times. The chain links TRBV2 to TRBJ1-4; the match to TRBD1 covers 12 bases. The germline V gene encodes CDR1 SNHLY and CDR2 FYNNEI. The CDR3 loop spans 16 amino acids. V lost 4 bases, J lost 7 bases, and 7 bases stayed unmatched. CDR3 DNA sequence: TGTGCCAGCAGTGGGAGGGACAGGGGGCGAGGTGAAAAACTGTTTTTT. Its translation is CASSGRDRGRGEKLFF.

This clonotype was seen ten or more times. The chain has TRBV2 and TRBJ2-5; TRBD2 is a possible D gene (7 bases). Germline lookup yields CDR1 SNHLY and CDR2 FYNNEI. The CDR3 runs to 14 residues. Between the trimmed V and J ends, which lost 7 bases and 5 bases, there was a span of 17 bases. Written as DNA, the CDR3 is TGTGCCAGCACTTTGCCCGGGGGGCGGGAGACCCAGTACTTC. Translation gives CASTLPGGRETQYF.

This chain links TRBV5-6 with TRBJ2-5; D tentatively reads TRBD1 or TRBD2 (6 bases each). V was shortened by 3 bases and J by 7 bases, with 16 bases between the two germline ends. This CDR3 comprises 14 residues. In germline, CDR1 is SGHDT, CDR2 YYEEEE. CDR3 DNA sequence: TGTGCCAGCAGCTCAAACACGGAGGGGGGGACCCAGTACTTC. Its protein is CASSSNTEGGTQYF. The complete variable domain, with remaining parts taken from reference TRBV5-6 and TRBJ2-5, reads DAGVTQSPTHLIKTRGQQVTLRCSPKSGHDTVSWYQQALGQGPQFIFQYYEEEERQRGNFPDRFSGHQFPNYSSELNVNALLLGDSALYLCASSSNTEGGTQYFGPGTRLLVL.

In this sample, this clonotype turned up many times. This chain uses TRBV10-3 with TRBJ1-5, with TRBD1 matching 7 bases. In germline, CDR1 is ENHRY, CDR2 SYGVKD. J was trimmed by 2 bases and V by 4 bases; bases with no gene match: 2. The CDR3 sequence is 14 residues long. CDR3 nucleotide sequence: TGTGCCATCAGTGCTGACAGGGGCAATCAGCCCCAGCATTTT. It encodes CAISADRGNQPQHF.

The rearrangement uses TRBV11-1 and TRBJ2-3; 8 bases map to TRBD2. Per the germline V gene, CDR1 is SGHAT and CDR2 is FQDESV (reference sequence). The J segment lost 1 base and the V segment lost 5 bases, leaving 8 bases of the junction unmatched. The CDR3 has 16 residues. In nucleotides, the CDR3 is TGTGCCAGCAGCACTCAAGCGGGAGTAGGCACAGATACGCAGTATTTT. It encodes CASSTQAGVGTDTQYF.

The sample holds many counts of this clonotype. The chain is built from TRBV7-3 and TRBJ1-1; 8 bases are a match to TRBD1. The germline V gene encodes CDR1 SGHTA and CDR2 FQGTGA. J gave up 10 bases and V 5 bases, and 9 bases lay outside the gene matches. CDR3 length: 13 residues. The CDR3 is CASSAGDRRGAFF. The CDR3 nucleotides read TGTGCCAGCAGCGCCGGGGACAGGCGCGGAGCTTTCTTT.

The CDR3 nucleotides read TGCGCCAGCAGCTTGGGTCTTGGACTAGCGGTGAGAACAGATACGCAGTATTTT. Its protein is CASSLGLGLAVRTDTQYF. This chain connects TRBV5-1 to TRBJ2-3, with 10 bases fitting TRBD2. Trimming cost V 0 bases and J 3 bases; bases outside gene matches: 10. CDR1 is SGHRS, CDR2 YFSETQ, per germline. The CDR3 is made up of 18 amino acids.